Presented here are 7 T cell receptor beta chains from one specimen sequenced in a study of technical replicates of blood from a handful of donors. Measured with immunoSEQ multiplex PCR; TCRdb has only the in-frame clones, and not every one. The data show more than 75,000 clones, 65% to 90% seen once. Sequenced input: PBMCs. Source of these receptors: a human donor in good health. Some clones in this sample may be carry-over from other donors' samples.

The chain carries TRBV5-1 and TRBJ1-2; 10 bases line up with TRBD1. Germline CDR1 and CDR2: SGHRS and YFSETQ. Germline trimming cut 9 bases from V and 3 bases from J; bases unmatched to any gene: 5. The CDR3 consists of 13 residues. The DNA for the CDR3 is TGCGCCACCTCCGGGACAGGGGACTATGGCTACACCTTC. Protein product: CATSGTGDYGYTF.

This clone was seen once. The DNA of the CDR3 is TGCGCCAGCAGTCAATCTAGCGGGAACCTAGGACCGTCGAACACCGGGGAGCTGTTTTTT. It translates to CASSQSSGNLGPSNTGELFF. The chain uses TRBV23-1 and TRBJ2-2, with 8 bases matching TRBD2. TRBV23-1 is an ORF for which the function is uncertain. CDR3 length: 20 residues. Trimming took 0 bases from V and 0 from J; bases not matched to a gene: 12.

The chain couples TRBV11-2 to TRBJ1-5; the D gene is possibly TRBD1 (5 bases). V lost 3 bases and J lost 7, with 10 bases in between. Germline-derived CDR1 and CDR2 are SGHAT and FQNNGV. The CDR3 runs to 13 residues. CDR3 DNA: TGTGCCAGCAGCTTGGGACTCGCCCAGCCCCAGCATTTT. Its protein is CASSLGLAQPQHF.

The J gene is TRBJ1-3, the V gene TRBV2; a possible D gene is TRBD1 (6 bases). CDR3 length: 15 residues. V was shortened by 3 bases and J by 3 bases, with 12 bases between the two germline ends. Germline CDR1 and CDR2: SNHLY and FYNNEI. The CDR3 reads CASSDIGGFGNTIYF. CDR3 coding DNA: TGTGCCAGCAGTGACATAGGGGGTTTTGGAAACACCATATATTTT.

This chain joins TRBV7-4 and TRBJ2-7; TRBD2 agrees at 11 bases. V shed 0 bases, J shed 3 bases, and the junction held 7 bases outside the gene matches. CDR1 and CDR2 (germline): SGHVT, SQSDAQ. The CDR3 covers 17 residues. The chain's CDR3 is CASSLAPGLAECYEQYF. The CDR3 coding sequence is TGTGCCAGCAGCTTAGCCCCGGGACTAGCGGAGTGCTACGAGCAGTACTTC. Filled out from reference TRBV7-4 and TRBJ2-7, the complete variable domain reads GAGVSQSPRYKVAKRGRDVALRCDSISGHVTLYWYRQTLGQGSEVLTYSQSDAQRDKSGRPSGRFSAERPERSVSTLKIQRTEQGDSAVYLCASSLAPGLAECYEQYFGPGTRLTVT.

The J gene is TRBJ2-3, the V gene TRBV9, with 9 bases identical to TRBD2. This CDR3 contains 14 residues. V shed 1 base, J shed 11 bases, and the junction held 8 bases outside the gene matches. The germline CDR1 and CDR2 sequences are SGDLS and YYNGEE. The DNA of the CDR3 is TGTGCCAGCAGCGTAAGCGGTAGCGGGAGTGTGCAGTATTTT. Its protein is CASSVSGSGSVQYF.

The gene calls are TRBV29-1 and TRBJ2-1; D is possibly TRBD1 (6 bases). V lost 6 bases, J lost 10 bases, and 16 bases lay in between. This CDR3 spans 12 amino acids. Germline V gene lookup returns CDR1 SQVTM and CDR2 ANQGSEA. In DNA form, the CDR3 reads TGCAGCGTCAATATGGACAGAGGGGAGCAGTTCTTC. Its translation: CSVNMDRGEQFF.